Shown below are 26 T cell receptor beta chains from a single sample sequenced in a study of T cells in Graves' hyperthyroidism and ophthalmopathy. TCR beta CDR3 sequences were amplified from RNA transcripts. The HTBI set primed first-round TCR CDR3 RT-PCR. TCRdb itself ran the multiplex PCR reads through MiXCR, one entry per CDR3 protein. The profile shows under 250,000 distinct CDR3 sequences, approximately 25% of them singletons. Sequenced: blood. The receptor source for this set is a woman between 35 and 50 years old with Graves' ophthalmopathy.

The CDR3, as DNA: TGTGCCAGCAGTTCCAGTACAGGGGGCAGCAATCAGCCCCAGCATTTT. Translated: CASSSSTGGSNQPQHF. This sequence joins TRBV27 and TRBJ1-5; 9 positions agree with TRBD1. This CDR3 spans 16 amino acids. Germline CDR1 MNHEY, CDR2 SMNVEV (reference sequence). With V trimmed by 4 bases and J by 1 base, 5 bases remained unmatched.

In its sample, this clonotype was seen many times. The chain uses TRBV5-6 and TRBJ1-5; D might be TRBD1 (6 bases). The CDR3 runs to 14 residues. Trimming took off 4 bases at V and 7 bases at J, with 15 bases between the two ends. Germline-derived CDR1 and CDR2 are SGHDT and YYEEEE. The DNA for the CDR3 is TGTGCCAGCAGCCTACAGGGTTTTGAGCAGCCCCAGCATTTT. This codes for CASSLQGFEQPQHF. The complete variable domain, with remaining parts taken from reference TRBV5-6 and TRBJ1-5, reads DAGVTQSPTHLIKTRGQQVTLRCSPKSGHDTVSWYQQALGQGPQFIFQYYEEEERQRGNFPDRFSGHQFPNYSSELNVNALLLGDSALYLCASSLQGFEQPQHFGDGTRLSIL.

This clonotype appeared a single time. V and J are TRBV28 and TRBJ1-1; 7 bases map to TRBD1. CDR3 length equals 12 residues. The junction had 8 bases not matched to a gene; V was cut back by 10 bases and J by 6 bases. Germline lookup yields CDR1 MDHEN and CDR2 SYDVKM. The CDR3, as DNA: TGTGCCATCAAGGGAGGGGGCCCTGAAGCTTTCTTT. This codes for CAIKGGGPEAFF.

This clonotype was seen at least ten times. CDR3 nucleotide sequence: TGCGCCAGCAGTGAGACAGGGCACAATCAGCCCCAGCATTTT. Amino acid sequence: CASSETGHNQPQHF. This chain uses TRBV10-1 with TRBJ1-5, with a weak D call TRBD1 (6 bases). Germline lookup yields CDR1 WNHNN and CDR2 SYGVQD (reference sequence). V was clipped by 2 bases and J by 3 bases, with 8 bases between them. CDR3 size: 14 residues.

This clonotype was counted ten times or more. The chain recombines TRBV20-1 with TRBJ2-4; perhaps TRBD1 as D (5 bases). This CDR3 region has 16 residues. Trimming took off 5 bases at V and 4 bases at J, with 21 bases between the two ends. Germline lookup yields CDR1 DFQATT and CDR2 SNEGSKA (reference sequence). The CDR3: CSAVPTSPKGKNIQYF. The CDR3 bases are TGCAGTGCTGTACCCACGAGTCCCAAGGGGAAAAACATTCAGTACTTC.

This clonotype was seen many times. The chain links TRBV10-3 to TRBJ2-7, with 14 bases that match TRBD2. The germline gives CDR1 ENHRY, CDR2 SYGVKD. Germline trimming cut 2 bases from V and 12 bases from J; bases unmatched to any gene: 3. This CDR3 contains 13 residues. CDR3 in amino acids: CAISEGGLAGAYF. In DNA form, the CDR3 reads TGTGCCATCAGTGAGGGGGGACTAGCGGGAGCGTACTTC.

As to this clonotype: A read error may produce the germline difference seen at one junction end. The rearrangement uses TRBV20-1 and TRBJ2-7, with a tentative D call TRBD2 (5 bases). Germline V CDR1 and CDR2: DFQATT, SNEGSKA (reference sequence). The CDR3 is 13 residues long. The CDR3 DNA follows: TGCAGTGCCGGGATAGGCAACTCCTACGAGCAGTCCTTC. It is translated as CSAGIGNSYEQSF.

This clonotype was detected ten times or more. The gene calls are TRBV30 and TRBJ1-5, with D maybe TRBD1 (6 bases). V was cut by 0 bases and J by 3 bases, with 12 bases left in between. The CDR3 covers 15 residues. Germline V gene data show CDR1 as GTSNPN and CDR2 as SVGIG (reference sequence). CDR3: CAWSVQTGHNQPQHF. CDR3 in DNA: TGTGCCTGGAGTGTACAGACAGGCCACAATCAGCCCCAGCATTTT. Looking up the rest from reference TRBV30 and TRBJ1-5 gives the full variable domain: SQTIHQWPATLVQPVGSPLSLECTVEGTSNPNLYWYRQAAGRGLQLLFYSVGIGQISSEVPQNLSASRPQDRQFILSSKKLLLSDSGFYLCAWSVQTGHNQPQHFGDGTRLSIL.

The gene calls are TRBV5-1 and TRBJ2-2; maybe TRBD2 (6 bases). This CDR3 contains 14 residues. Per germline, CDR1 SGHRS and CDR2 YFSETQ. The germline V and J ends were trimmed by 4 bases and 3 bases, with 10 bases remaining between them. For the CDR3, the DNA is TGCGCCAGCAGCCCGACGGGGGACACCGGGGAGCTGTTTTTT. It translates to CASSPTGDTGELFF.

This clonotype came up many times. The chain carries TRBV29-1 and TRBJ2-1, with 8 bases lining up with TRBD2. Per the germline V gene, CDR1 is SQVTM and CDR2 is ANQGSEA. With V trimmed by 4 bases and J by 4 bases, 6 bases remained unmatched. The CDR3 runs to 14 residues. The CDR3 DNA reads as TGCAGCGTTGTGACGGGAGGGCTTTACAATGAGCAGTTCTTC. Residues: CSVVTGGLYNEQFF.

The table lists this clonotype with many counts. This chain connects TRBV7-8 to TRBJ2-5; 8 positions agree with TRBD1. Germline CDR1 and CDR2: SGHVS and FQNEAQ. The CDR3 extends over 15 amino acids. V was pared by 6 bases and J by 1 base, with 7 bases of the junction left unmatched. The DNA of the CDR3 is TGTGCCAGCAGACAGGGGGTCGCGGTCCAAGAGACCCAGTACTTC. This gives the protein CASRQGVAVQETQYF.

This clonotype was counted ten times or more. CDR3 residues: CSVLLFSYEQYF. DNA for the CDR3: TGCAGCGTCCTCTTGTTCTCCTACGAGCAGTACTTC. The V call is TRBV29-1, the J call TRBJ2-7, with no clear D. The CDR3 totals 12 residues. V lost 6 bases and J lost 0, with 9 bases in between. Germline V gene data show CDR1 as SQVTM and CDR2 as ANQGSEA.

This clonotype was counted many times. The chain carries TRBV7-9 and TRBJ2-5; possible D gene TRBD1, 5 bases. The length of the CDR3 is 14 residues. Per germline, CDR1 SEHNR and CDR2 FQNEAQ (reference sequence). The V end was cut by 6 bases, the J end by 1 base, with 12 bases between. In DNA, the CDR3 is TGTGCCAGCAGTTCAGGGTCCCTCCAAGAGACCCAGTACTTC. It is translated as CASSSGSLQETQYF.

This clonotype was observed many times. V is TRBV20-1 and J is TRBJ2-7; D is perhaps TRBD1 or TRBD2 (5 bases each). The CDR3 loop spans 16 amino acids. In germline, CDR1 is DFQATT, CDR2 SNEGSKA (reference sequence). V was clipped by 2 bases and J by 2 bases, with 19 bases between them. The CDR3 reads CSARPLGRGEAYEQYF. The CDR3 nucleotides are TGCAGTGCTAGACCGCTAGGTCGAGGGGAAGCCTACGAGCAGTACTTC.

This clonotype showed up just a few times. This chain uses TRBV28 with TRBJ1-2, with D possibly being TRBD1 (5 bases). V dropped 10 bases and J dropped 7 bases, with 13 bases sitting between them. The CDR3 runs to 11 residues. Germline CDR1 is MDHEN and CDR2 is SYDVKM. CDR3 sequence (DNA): TGTGCCATCTCCAGGGATTCTGGCTACACCTTC. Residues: CAISRDSGYTF.

CDR3 amino acids: CASSVKVRNTEAFF. In DNA, the CDR3 is TGTGCCAGCAGTGTTAAGGTCAGGAACACTGAAGCTTTCTTT. V gene TRBV6-1 combines with J gene TRBJ1-1, with D unclear. The germline V gene has CDR1 MNHNS and CDR2 SASEGT. Between the trimmed V and J ends, which lost 4 bases and 1 base, there was a span of 10 bases. There are 14 residues in the CDR3.

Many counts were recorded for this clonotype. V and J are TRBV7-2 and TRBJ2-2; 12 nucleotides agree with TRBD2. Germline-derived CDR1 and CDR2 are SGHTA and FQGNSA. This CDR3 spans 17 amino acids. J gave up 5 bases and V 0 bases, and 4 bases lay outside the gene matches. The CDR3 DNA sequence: TGTGCCAGCAGCTTAGCGAGACTAGCGGGAGTTACCGGGGAGCTGTTTTTT. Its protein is CASSLARLAGVTGELFF.

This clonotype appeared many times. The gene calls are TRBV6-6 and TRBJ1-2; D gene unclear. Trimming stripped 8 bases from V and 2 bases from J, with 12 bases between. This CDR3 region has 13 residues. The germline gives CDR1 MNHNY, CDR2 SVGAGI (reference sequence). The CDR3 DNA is TGTGCCAGCTTTAACGCCAGCAACTATGGCTACACCTTC. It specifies CASFNASNYGYTF.

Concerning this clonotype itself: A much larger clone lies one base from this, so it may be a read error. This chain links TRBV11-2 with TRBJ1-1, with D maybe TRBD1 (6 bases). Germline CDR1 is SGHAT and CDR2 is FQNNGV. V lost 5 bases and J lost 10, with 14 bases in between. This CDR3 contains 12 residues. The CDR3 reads CASSVGTTGAFF. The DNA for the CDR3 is TGTGCCAGCAGCGTTGGGACAACGGGAGCTTTCTTT.

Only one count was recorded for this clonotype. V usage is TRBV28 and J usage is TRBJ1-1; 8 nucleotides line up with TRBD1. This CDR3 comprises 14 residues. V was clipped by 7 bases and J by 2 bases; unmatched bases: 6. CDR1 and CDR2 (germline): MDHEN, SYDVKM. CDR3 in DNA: TGTGCCAGCATATGGCAGGGGGCAAACACTGAAGCTTTCTTT. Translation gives CASIWQGANTEAFF.

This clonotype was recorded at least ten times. The DNA of the CDR3 is TGTGCCAGCAGCCAAGGCTGGGCGGGAGACGAAGAGACCCAGTACTTC. Its translation: CASSQGWAGDEETQYF. The V call is TRBV4-2, the J call TRBJ2-5, with 7 bases identical to TRBD2. Germline V gene sequence: CDR1 LGHNA, CDR2 YNFKEQ. Germline trimming cut 1 base from V and 3 bases from J; bases unmatched to any gene: 8. The CDR3 sequence is 16 residues long.

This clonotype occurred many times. The CDR3 reads CAISESPGTGNTIYF. Written as DNA, the CDR3 is TGTGCCATCAGTGAGTCACCGGGAACTGGAAACACCATATATTTT. The genes are TRBV10-3 and TRBJ1-3; D not resolved. CDR1 ENHRY and CDR2 SYGVKD come from the germline V gene. The CDR3 consists of 15 residues. Trimming cost V 0 bases and J 2 bases, with 8 bases left between them.

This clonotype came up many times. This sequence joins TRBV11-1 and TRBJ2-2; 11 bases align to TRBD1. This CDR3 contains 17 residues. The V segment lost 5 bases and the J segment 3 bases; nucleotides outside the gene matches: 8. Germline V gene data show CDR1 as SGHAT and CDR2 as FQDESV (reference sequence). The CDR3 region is CASSRTGGGMYTGELFF. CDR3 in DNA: TGTGCCAGCAGCCGGACAGGGGGCGGAATGTACACCGGGGAGCTGTTTTTT.

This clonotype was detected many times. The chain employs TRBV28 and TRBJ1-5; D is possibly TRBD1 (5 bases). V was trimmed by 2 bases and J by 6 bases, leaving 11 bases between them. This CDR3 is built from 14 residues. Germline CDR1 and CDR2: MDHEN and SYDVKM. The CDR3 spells CASSLAAGLQPQHF. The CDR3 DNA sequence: TGTGCCAGCAGTTTAGCAGCAGGGCTTCAGCCCCAGCATTTT.

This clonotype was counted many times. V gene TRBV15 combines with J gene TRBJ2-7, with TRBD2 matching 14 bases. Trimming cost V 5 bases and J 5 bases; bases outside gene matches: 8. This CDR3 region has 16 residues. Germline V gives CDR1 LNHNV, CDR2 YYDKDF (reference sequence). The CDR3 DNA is TGTGCCACCAGCTGGGGACTAGCGGGAGCCCAGGACGAGCAGTACTTC. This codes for CATSWGLAGAQDEQYF.

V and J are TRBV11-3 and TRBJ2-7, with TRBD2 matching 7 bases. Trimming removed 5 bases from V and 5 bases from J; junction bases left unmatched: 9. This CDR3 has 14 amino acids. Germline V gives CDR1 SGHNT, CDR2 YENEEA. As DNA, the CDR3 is TGTGCCAGCAGCCGTAGCGGGTTTTCGGACGAGCAGTACTTC. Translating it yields CASSRSGFSDEQYF.